This T cell receptor (beta chain) comes out of a study of shared clonotypes between healthy human individuals (dated by TCRdb to between 2020 and 2021). Background on the whole study: The cohort comprised a couple of women and three men aged 18 to 49 years. Leukapheresis yielded between about 0.85 and 10 billion PBMCs per donor. Libraries were prepared and TCR repertoires were sequenced by different laboratories using diverse techniques, in order to increase sequencing depth and limit assay-specific biases. For each donor, CD4 naive and CD4 memory were each given three plates, CD8 naive was given two plates, and CD8 memory was given one plate. The study deeply sequenced blood TCR repertoires of about 5 healthy adults to estimate repertoire size and the extent of clonotype sharing between individuals. The investigation overall reported the following: Even with the large sequencing depth, rarefaction of the sorted-subset datasets indicated that sequencing was incomplete. Pairwise subsampling led to the expectation that sequencing depth would affect the degree of clonotype sharing among donors. Sampling was limited to blood, and TCR repertoires in tissue likely differ from TCR repertoires in blood. Compared with non-shared clonotypes, clonotypes shared by all four sorted-subset donors had higher generation probabilities. Naive subsets generally had larger estimated clonotype richness than memory subsets did. When a few donors were compared, the shared fraction of clonotypes was roughly 4.8% for naive CD4, more than 3% for naive CD8, roughly 2.5% for memory CD4, and under 0.5% for memory CD8. Because the study included a small number of donors, the genetic and exposure-history diversity represented was limited.

Using the deep immunoSEQ assay, multiplex PCR amplified TCR CDR3 regions from genomic DNA. Extracted genomic DNA from each cell subset was spread evenly across all wells of several immunoSEQ 96-well plates, with each plate serving as a replicate. For sorted subsets, about 210 ng of genomic DNA, equivalent to around 29,000 T cell genomes, went into each replicate PCR. The purified libraries were quantified using a Qubit 3.0 fluorometer, sized with a Bioanalyzer 2100, and then quantified again using the KAPA Library Quantification kit. Every immunoSEQ 96-well plate was sequenced on a separate single-read 150-cycle Illumina NextSeq 550 flow cell. The published analysis was carried out like this. The immunoSEQ output contained only junctional sequences without quality scores, so filtering could not match that applied to full-length reads. To assign V/J genes and CDR3, sequences were annotated using PyIR, a Python wrapper for IgBLAST v1.9, with IMGT germline references. Reads were filtered out if the reads had weak V/J assignments (E-value above 1e-6), no CDR3, stop codons, out-of-frame junctions, or ambiguous translated residues. V3J clonotypes were defined by identical inferred V gene, J gene, and CDR3 amino acid sequence. To compute the percentage overlap between repertoires, the number of shared unique clonotypes was divided by the size of the smaller repertoire. RTK rarefaction, the Chao1 estimator, and Recon v2.1 estimates of unobserved clonotypes were used to assess repertoire richness. Generation probabilities for all TCRbeta clonotypes obtained by the gDNA method from a few donors were computed using OLGA. TCRdb re-hosts the immuneACCESS table, in-frame sequences only. Its copies lack some clones; in the studies checked, an unresolved V gene accounts for under half of them, and the cause for the rest is not known. V and J calls plus clone size are reproduced from that table; the DNA served to infer D and trimming. In this sample the table shows about 980,000 clones, 60% to 85% of which occur a single time. The ten largest clones take up approximately 1.5% of the sample.

About this clone itself: Its antigen remains undetermined. No base quality information exists; no much larger clone differs at one position.

Healthy HIV-negative adults with no recently reported acute infections or vaccinations were included as donors. All donors were Caucasian adults living in Nashville, Tennessee, USA. Magnetic negative selection was used to enrich CD4+ T cells, after which naive cells were positively selected on CD45RA and the negative fraction became the memory subset. Blood was collected by leukapheresis, and PBMCs were isolated by Ficoll-Histopaque density gradient centrifugation and then cryopreserved in liquid nitrogen vapor phase. Analytical flow cytometry was used to check the purity and quantity of every magnetically sorted T cell population. Genomic DNA was isolated from every sorted fraction and measured by UV absorbance on a Nanodrop 2000c. This receptor was identified in a young man in good health. Sequenced: memory CD4+ T cells sorted from blood. The cell subset or site label for this specimen denotes: CD45RA-negative fraction.

The DNA sequence is TGTGCCAGCACCCCTAGTAGCAATCAGCCCCAGCATTTT. Translated, this is CASTPSSNQPQHF. The rearranged segments are TRBV6-6 and TRBJ1-5; the D gene is not confidently resolved. Inclusive of the bounding cysteine and phenylalanine, the CDR3 is 13 residues long. The DNA shown is the 39-base CDR3, in frame from base 1. Per the germline V gene (reference sequence), MNHNY is the CDR1 and SVGAGI is the CDR2. V and J lose 7 bases and 0 bases, and a span of 7 bases separates them.